This TCR beta chain was documented in a study of control samples from healthy donors and cancer patients. Trimming removed 0 bases from V and 12 bases from J, with 21 bases in between. There are 16 residues in the CDR3. CDR1 and CDR2 from the germline V gene are SGHTA and FQGNSA. This table comes from immunoSEQ multiplex PCR, and its TCRdb copy is limited to in-frame clones, with some not included. The table records 150,000 to 200,000 clones, around 95% of them present only once. Sequencing input: blood. This chain joins TRBV7-2 and TRBJ2-1; TRBD2 is a possible D gene (5 bases). This TCR was sampled from a woman aged 40 to 55 in good health. CDR3: CASSLASGEAVGRQFF. CDR3 in DNA: TGTGCCAGCAGCTTAGCGTCAGGCGAAGCGGTAGGAAGGCAGTTCTTC.